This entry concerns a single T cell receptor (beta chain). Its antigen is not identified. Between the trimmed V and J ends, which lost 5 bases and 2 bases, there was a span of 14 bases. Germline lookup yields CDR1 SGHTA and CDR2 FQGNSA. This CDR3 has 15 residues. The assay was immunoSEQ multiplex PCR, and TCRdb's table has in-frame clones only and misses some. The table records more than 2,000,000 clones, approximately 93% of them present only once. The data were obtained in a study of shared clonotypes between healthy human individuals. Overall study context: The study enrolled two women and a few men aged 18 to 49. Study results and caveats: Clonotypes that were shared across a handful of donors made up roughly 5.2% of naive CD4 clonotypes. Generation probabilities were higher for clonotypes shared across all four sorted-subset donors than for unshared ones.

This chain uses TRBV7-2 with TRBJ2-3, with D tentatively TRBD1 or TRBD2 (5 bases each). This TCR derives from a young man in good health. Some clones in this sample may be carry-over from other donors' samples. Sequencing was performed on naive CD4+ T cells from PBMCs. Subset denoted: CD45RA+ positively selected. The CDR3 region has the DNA TGTGCCAGCAGCCCCTCAGGGACCTACACAGATACGCAGTATTTT. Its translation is CASSPSGTYTDTQYF.